This T cell receptor beta chain comes out of a study of beta chain features in type 1 diabetes. Study findings and constraints: Cells that show high TCR expression could be over-represented by cDNA sequencing.

Reverse transcribing all isolated RNA meant expressed TCRB transcripts were sequenced. This table comes from immunoSEQ multiplex PCR, and its TCRdb copy is limited to in-frame clones, with some not included. The data show 10,000 to 15,000 clones, with 35% to 55% seen just once and around 0.98% held by the top ten. About this clone: Its matching antigen is unknown.

This CDR3 spans 12 amino acids. Germline-derived CDR1 and CDR2 are SEHNR and FQNEAQ (reference sequence). Trimming removed 7 bases at V and 3 bases at J, with 8 bases between. The chain has TRBV7-9 and TRBJ2-3, with D possibly TRBD2 on 5 matching bases. What was sequenced was stem cell memory CD4+ T cells from blood. This clonotype was sampled from a man aged 18 to 30 in good health. The CDR3 DNA follows: TGTGCCAGCACCGAGGGTACAGATACGCAGTATTTT. This translates into CASTEGTDTQYF.